A single sample is the source of the 27 T cell receptor beta chains below, sequenced in a study of chronic HIV infection and antiretroviral therapy. MiXCR, applied by TCRdb to the 5' RACE reads, yields one record per CDR3 protein. The sample carries 30,000 or so distinct CDR3 sequences, around 8.6% recorded once. Source material: peripheral blood. These receptors all stem from an adult who had HIV and had not received antiretroviral therapy, or was an uninfected healthy control (not recorded which).

In this sample, this clonotype turned up many times. The chain recombines TRBV9 with TRBJ2-3; the match to TRBD2 covers 13 bases. CDR1 and CDR2 from the germline V gene are SGDLS and YYNGEE. With V trimmed by 2 bases and J by 5 bases, 5 bases remained unmatched. The CDR3 spans 16 residues. CDR3: CASSVGTSGARDTQYF. The CDR3 DNA reads TGTGCCAGCAGCGTGGGGACTAGCGGGGCAAGAGATACGCAGTATTTT.

The sample holds many counts of this clonotype. The J gene is TRBJ2-3, the V gene TRBV4-2, with 11 bases lining up with TRBD2. The CDR3 totals 17 residues. Germline CDR1 LGHNA, CDR2 YNFKEQ. The V gene end was trimmed by 3 bases and the J gene end by 2 bases; junction bases not matched to a gene: 7. CDR3 amino acids: CASSHKLAGDPTDTQYF. The CDR3 DNA reads TGTGCCAGCAGCCATAAACTAGCGGGAGACCCCACAGATACGCAGTATTTT.

As regards this clonotype: At one of its ends the junction is not consistent with the germline gene, which may arise from a read error. The chain is built from TRBV7-2 and TRBJ2-3; TRBD2 might be the D (5 bases). The CDR3 totals 15 residues. In germline, CDR1 is SGHTA, CDR2 FQGNSA. As DNA, the CDR3 is TGTGCCAGCAGCTTAGATTTGTCTAGCATAGATACGCAGTATTTT. It translates to CASSLDLSSIDTQYF.

This clonotype has a count of ten or more. The CDR3 DNA follows: TGTGCCTGGAGTGTTGACAGGAACTATGGCTACACCTTC. This gives the protein CAWSVDRNYGYTF. The gene calls are TRBV30 and TRBJ1-2, with TRBD1 as a possible D gene (6 bases). CDR1 and CDR2 (germline): GTSNPN, SVGIG (reference sequence). The CDR3 totals 13 residues. The V end was cut by 0 bases, the J end by 2 bases, with 7 bases between. The variable domain in full, completed from reference TRBV30 and TRBJ1-2, reads SQTIHQWPATLVQPVGSPLSLECTVEGTSNPNLYWYRQAAGRGLQLLFYSVGIGQISSEVPQNLSASRPQDRQFILSSKKLLLSDSGFYLCAWSVDRNYGYTFGSGTRLTVV.

The chain has TRBV6-5 and TRBJ2-7; D perhaps matches TRBD2 (6 bases). The CDR3 sequence is 15 residues long. Germline V lookup: CDR1 MNHEY, CDR2 SVGAGI. The V and J ends lost 0 bases and 2 bases respectively, with 11 bases between them. CDR3 DNA: TGTGCCAGCAGTTACTCGCCAGGGAGGACCTACGAGCAGTACTTC. Encoded protein: CASSYSPGRTYEQYF.

This clonotype was observed a handful of times. This chain joins TRBV29-1 and TRBJ2-3; maybe TRBD1 (6 bases). Germline V CDR1 and CDR2: SQVTM, ANQGSEA. With 4 bases removed from V and 9 bases from J, the gap between germline ends came to 8 bases. The CDR3 is made up of 10 amino acids. DNA for the CDR3: TGCAGCGTTGGGGGGCAGACGCAGTATTTT. Its translation is CSVGGQTQYF.

This chain uses TRBV6-1 with TRBJ2-3, with 7 bases that match TRBD2. The length of the CDR3 is 14 residues. Germline loops: CDR1 MNHNS, CDR2 SASEGT. V lost 3 bases, J lost 3 bases, and 3 bases stayed unmatched. CDR3 nucleotide sequence: TGTGCCAGCAGTGAGGGGGGGATTACAGATACGCAGTATTTT. It is translated as CASSEGGITDTQYF.

This clonotype has only a few counts. The chain carries TRBV3-1 and TRBJ1-1; D might be TRBD1 (6 bases). V lost 5 bases, J lost 1 base, and 14 bases lay in between. The CDR3 length is 15 residues. Per germline, CDR1 LGHDT and CDR2 YNNKEL (reference sequence). As DNA, the CDR3 is TGTGCCAGCAGCTACGAAGGGGGGGAGAACACTGAAGCTTTCTTT. Amino acid sequence: CASSYEGGENTEAFF.

In its sample, this clonotype was seen a few times. This rearrangement joins TRBV11-2 to TRBJ1-1; 8 nucleotides match TRBD1. V lost 0 bases and J lost 6; bases outside the gene matches: 12. The V gene's germline CDR1 is SGHAT and CDR2 FQNNGV. This CDR3 comprises 17 residues. In DNA, the CDR3 is TGTGCCAGCAGCTTAGACCAGGGGGCCTCCTTAAGGCCTGAAGCTTTCTTT. It yields the protein CASSLDQGASLRPEAFF.

The chain has TRBV2 and TRBJ2-7, with TRBD2 identical over 7 bases. The CDR3 consists of 15 residues. The germline V gene has CDR1 SNHLY and CDR2 FYNNEI. V trimming: 4 bases; J trimming: 4 bases; junction bases outside the gene matches: 10. The CDR3 DNA follows: TGTGCCAGCAGTGGCCAACGCCGCGGGAGTTACGAGCAGTACTTC. It codes for CASSGQRRGSYEQYF.

The J gene is TRBJ1-5, the V gene TRBV7-8; no definite D call. The germline V gene encodes CDR1 SGHVS and CDR2 FQNEAQ. With 0 bases removed from V and 7 bases from J, the gap between germline ends came to 7 bases. CDR3 length equals 13 residues. In nucleotides, the CDR3 is TGTGCCAGCAGCTTAGCGCTGGAACAGCCCCAGCATTTT. It is translated as CASSLALEQPQHF.

The J gene is TRBJ1-1, the V gene TRBV3-1; no definite D call. Between the trimmed V and J ends, which lost 3 bases and 1 base, there was a span of 6 bases. The CDR3 runs to 13 residues. Germline assignment: CDR1 LGHDT and CDR2 YNNKEL (reference sequence). The chain's CDR3 is CASSQWRNTEAFF. The DNA for the CDR3 is TGTGCCAGCAGCCAGTGGAGGAACACTGAAGCTTTCTTT. The full variable domain, its missing parts supplied by reference TRBV3-1 and TRBJ1-1, is DTAVSQTPKYLVTQMGNDKSIKCEQNLGHDTMYWYKQDSKKFLKIMFSYNNKELIINETVPNRFSPKSPDKAHLNLHINSLELGDSAVYFCASSQWRNTEAFFGQGTRLTVV.

This clonotype was picked up many times. This chain links TRBV19 with TRBJ2-7; TRBD1 agrees at 7 bases. Germline assignment: CDR1 LNHDA and CDR2 SQIVND (reference sequence). The CDR3 loop spans 15 amino acids. Unmatched junction bases numbered 7, after V lost 4 bases and J lost 1 base. This CDR3 is CASSSGSGQSYEQYF. The DNA of the CDR3 is TGTGCCAGTAGTAGTGGCTCGGGACAGTCCTACGAGCAGTACTTC.

This clonotype was counted many times. The rearrangement joins TRBV29-1 to TRBJ2-1; maybe TRBD2 (7 bases). Germline loops: CDR1 SQVTM, CDR2 ANQGSEA. Trimming stripped 7 bases from V and 15 bases from J, with 16 bases between. The CDR3 loop spans 10 amino acids. Here the CDR3 reads CSAGGLVTFF. DNA for the CDR3: TGCAGCGCCGGGGGGCTAGTAACGTTCTTC.

Ten or more counts support this clonotype. V is TRBV29-1 and J is TRBJ1-1, with D possibly matching TRBD1 (6 bases). CDR3 length: 13 residues. Trimming shortened V by 4 bases and J by 4 bases, and 13 bases separated the two germline ends. The germline V gene has CDR1 SQVTM and CDR2 ANQGSEA. Here the CDR3 reads CSVVSKGGTEAFF. In nucleotides, the CDR3 is TGCAGCGTTGTCAGTAAGGGGGGCACTGAAGCTTTCTTT. Together with reference TRBV29-1 and TRBJ1-1, the CDR3 gives the full variable domain: SAVISQKPSRDICQRGTSLTIQCQVDSQVTMMFWYRQQPGQSLTLIATANQGSEATYESGFVIDKFPISRPNLTFSTLTVSNMSPEDSSIYLCSVVSKGGTEAFFGQGTRLTVV.

The rearrangement links TRBV4-3 to TRBJ1-3; no clear D. The length of the CDR3 is 14 residues. V was clipped by 4 bases and J by 4 bases, with 11 bases between them. Germline V lookup: CDR1 LGHNA, CDR2 YSLEER. CDR3 nucleotide sequence: TGCGCCAGCAGCCCTGCCAATAAGGGAAACACCATATATTTT. Translated: CASSPANKGNTIYF.

A few counts support this clonotype. A much larger clone lies one base from this, so it may be a read error. The chain employs TRBV3-1 and TRBJ2-3; tentatively, D is TRBD1 or TRBD2 (5 bases each). This CDR3 contains 13 residues. In germline, CDR1 is LGHDT, CDR2 YNNKEL (reference sequence). With 1 base removed from V and 9 bases from J, the gap between germline ends came to 11 bases. The CDR3 coding sequence is TGTGCCAGCAGCCAAGCCTGTGGGGACACGCAGTATTTT. It specifies CASSQACGDTQYF.

This clonotype came up many times. The chain recombines TRBV7-8 with TRBJ2-7; D is undetermined. Germline values: CDR1 SGHVS, CDR2 FQNEAQ. The CDR3 runs to 14 residues. Trimming took 2 bases from V and 2 from J, leaving 10 bases between them. CDR3 coding DNA: TGTGCCAGCAGCTTAAATCCAGGAACCTACGAGCAGTACTTC. Its translation: CASSLNPGTYEQYF.

This clonotype was seen many times. The J gene is TRBJ2-3, the V gene TRBV14, with 8 bases fitting TRBD1. The germline V gene encodes CDR1 SGHDN and CDR2 FVKESK. The CDR3 spans 16 residues. J lost 6 bases, V lost 3 bases, and 11 bases had no gene match. The CDR3 sequence is CASSHGVGQGDDTQYF. The CDR3 DNA is TGTGCCAGCAGCCACGGGGTTGGACAGGGAGATGATACGCAGTATTTT.

V usage is TRBV6-5 and J usage is TRBJ1-5, with D tentatively TRBD1 (6 bases). This CDR3 is built from 15 residues. Per the germline V gene, CDR1 is MNHEY and CDR2 is SVGAGI. V was clipped by 6 bases and J by 0 bases, with 12 bases between them. CDR3 in DNA: TGTGCCAGCAGAAGCGGACAGTATAGCAATCAGCCCCAGCATTTT. Residues: CASRSGQYSNQPQHF.

This clonotype was recorded many times. V and J are TRBV5-1 and TRBJ1-5; 7 nucleotides match TRBD1. The CDR3 has 14 amino acids. CDR1 is SGHRS and CDR2 is YFSETQ in the germline V gene. V shed 4 bases and J 7 bases; nucleotides not matched to a gene: 8. The CDR3 DNA follows: TGCGCCAGCAGCCCGACAGGGTTGAGCCAGCCCCAGCATTTT. Encoded protein: CASSPTGLSQPQHF.

This clonotype appeared a few times. The rearrangement uses TRBV29-1 and TRBJ2-7; 12 positions match TRBD2. The V segment lost 2 bases and the J segment 4 bases; nucleotides outside the gene matches: 3. The V gene's germline CDR1 is SQVTM and CDR2 ANQGSEA. The CDR3 length is 14 residues. CDR3 protein: CSVELAGGPYEQYF. CDR3 bases: TGCAGCGTTGAACTAGCGGGAGGGCCTTACGAGCAGTACTTC.

This clonotype appeared a few times. The V and J genes are TRBV7-2 and TRBJ1-5; unclear D gene. In germline, CDR1 is SGHTA, CDR2 FQGNSA. Trimming took off 2 bases at V and 7 bases at J, with 9 bases between the two ends. This CDR3 region has 13 residues. CDR3 nucleotides: TGTGCCAGCAGCTTATCGGTGGAGCAGCCCCAGCATTTT. Residues: CASSLSVEQPQHF.

The chain is built from TRBV7-9 and TRBJ1-1, with D perhaps matching TRBD1 (6 bases). The germline V gene has CDR1 SEHNR and CDR2 FQNEAQ (reference sequence). Trimming removed 6 bases from V and 3 bases from J, with 14 bases in between. The CDR3 is 14 residues long. In DNA, the CDR3 is TGTGCCAGCAGTACCGCTGGGGGCTACACTGAAGCTTTCTTT. Protein: CASSTAGGYTEAFF.

The chain employs TRBV29-1 and TRBJ1-1; D remains unclear. The germline gives CDR1 SQVTM, CDR2 ANQGSEA. The CDR3 has 11 residues. Between the trimmed V and J ends, which lost 5 bases and 0 bases, there was a span of 4 bases. This chain's CDR3 is CSVFMNTEAFF. For the CDR3, the DNA is TGCAGCGTTTTTATGAACACTGAAGCTTTCTTT.

J is TRBJ2-5 and V is TRBV20-1; 14 positions match TRBD2. The CDR3 runs to 15 residues. Germline loops: CDR1 DFQATT, CDR2 SNEGSKA (reference sequence). The V gene end was trimmed by 6 bases and the J gene end by 5 bases; junction bases not matched to a gene: 8. CDR3 in amino acids: CSALGTSGRWETQYF. As DNA, the CDR3 is TGCAGTGCCTTAGGGACTAGCGGGAGATGGGAGACCCAGTACTTC.

This clonotype was recorded a few times. The chain combines TRBV27 with TRBJ2-5; unclear D gene. Germline values: CDR1 MNHEY, CDR2 SMNVEV (reference sequence). V dropped 8 bases and J dropped 4 bases, with 11 bases sitting between them. This CDR3 is 12 amino acids long. This CDR3 reads CASGPTRETQYF. In DNA form, the CDR3 reads TGTGCCAGCGGCCCAACGCGAGAGACCCAGTACTTC.